This entry lists 2 T cell receptor beta chains sequenced from one sample in a study of technical replicates of blood from a handful of donors. The repertoire was sequenced with immunoSEQ multiplex PCR; TCRdb's copy has only in-frame clones and lacks some. The sample shows approximately 79,000 clones, 95% of them seen only once. The sequenced sample consisted of T cells isolated from PBMCs. The receptors stem from a human donor in good health.

This chain connects TRBV6-5 to TRBJ1-1; D is possibly TRBD1 (6 bases). Germline V gene lookup returns CDR1 MNHEY and CDR2 SVGAGI. V was trimmed by 6 bases and J by 6 bases, leaving 14 bases between them. CDR3 length equals 13 residues. The CDR3 protein is CASRPDSEPEAFF. The CDR3 region has the DNA TGTGCCAGCAGACCGGACAGCGAACCTGAAGCTTTCTTT.

V and J are TRBV10-2 and TRBJ2-1, with D possibly TRBD2 on 6 matching bases. Germline-derived CDR1 and CDR2 are WSHSY and SAAADI. There are 12 residues in the CDR3. The V end was cut by 8 bases, the J end by 3 bases, with 8 bases between. CDR3 residues: CASWGVYNEQFF. Here the CDR3 DNA reads TGCGCCAGCTGGGGGGTCTACAATGAGCAGTTCTTC.